One sample yielded the 6 T cell receptor beta chains listed below, sequenced in a study of control samples from healthy donors and cancer patients. Repertoires were generated with immunoSEQ multiplex PCR, while TCRdb's copy carries only in-frame clones and drops some. Of around 110,000 clones in the sample, 85% to 90% were seen once. Sequences were obtained from blood. These TCRs come from a woman between 65 and 79 years old in good health.

V usage is TRBV7-8 and J usage is TRBJ2-5, with D perhaps TRBD1 or TRBD2 (6 bases each). The CDR3 is made up of 15 amino acids. The germline V and J ends were trimmed by 1 base and 0 bases, with 9 bases remaining between them. From germline, CDR1 is SGHVS and CDR2 FQNEAQ. In nucleotides, the CDR3 is TGTGCCAGCAGCTTAGGGGGGGCCCACCAAGAGACCCAGTACTTC. Its protein product is CASSLGGAHQETQYF.

This sequence joins TRBV7-2 and TRBJ1-4; 9 nucleotides align to TRBD1. This CDR3 has 15 residues. Looked up from germline, CDR1 is SGHTA and CDR2 is FQGNSA. The ends lost 3 bases at V and 8 bases at J; junction bases unmatched: 7. CDR3 bases: TGTGCCAGCAGCTTCTCGGACAGGGGTGGGGAAAAACTGTTTTTT. This translates into CASSFSDRGGEKLFF.

The chain links TRBV6-2 or TRBV6-3 to TRBJ1-2; D is unresolved. V was pared by 5 bases and J by 8 bases, with 12 bases between. Germline values: CDR1 MNHEY, CDR2 SVGEGT. The CDR3 runs to 12 residues. CDR3 amino acids: CASSDETGGYTF. Here the CDR3 DNA reads TGTGCCAGCAGTGACGAGACGGGGGGCTACACCTTC.

Written as DNA, the CDR3 is TGTGCCAGCTCACTAGACAGGGGCCCTACCTACGAGCAGTACTTC. This codes for CASSLDRGPTYEQYF. J is TRBJ2-7 and V is TRBV18; 8 bases fit TRBD1. CDR3 length: 15 residues. With V trimmed by 4 bases and J by 2 bases, 7 bases remained unmatched. CDR1 and CDR2 (germline): KGHSH, LQKENI.

The CDR3 loop reads CASSQIGQGEQYF. CDR3 nucleotides: TGCGCCAGCAGCCAAATCGGACAGGGTGAGCAGTATTTT. The chain is built from TRBV5-1 and TRBJ2-3, with TRBD1 identical over 8 bases. Germline values: CDR1 SGHRS, CDR2 YFSETQ. V was pared by 4 bases and J by 11 bases, with 9 bases of the junction left unmatched. This CDR3 is built from 13 residues.

CDR3 sequence (DNA): TGTGCCAGCAGCTCCGCCGAGCAGGCACAAGAGACCCAGTACTTC. Protein product: CASSSAEQAQETQYF. The V call is TRBV5-4, the J call TRBJ2-7; D is unclear. The DNA end is more similar to TRBJ2-5, so the J call may be wrong. The CDR3 has 15 amino acids. Germline CDR1 reads SGHNT; CDR2 reads YYREEE (reference sequence).